This T cell receptor (beta chain) was observed in a study of CD8 T cells in Susac syndrome. Negative magnetic isolation gave CD8+ and CD4+ cells; FACS enriched CD8+ TEMRA. CDR1 is GTSNPN and CDR2 is SVGIG in the germline V gene (reference sequence). The CDR3 sequence is 14 residues long. V lost 3 bases, J lost 4 bases, and 12 bases lay in between. An input of about 0.45 to 1 ug of RNA was subjected to reverse transcription using random hexamers. Via MiXCR, TCRdb re-called the immunoSEQ multiplex PCR reads, giving one row per CDR3 protein. The top ten hold 0.082% of the sample, which has around 200,000 distinct CDR3 sequences, about 95% seen once.

Sequenced input: CD4+ T cells from PBMCs. The genes are TRBV30 and TRBJ2-2, with no clear D. This clonotype originated in a human donor with multiple sclerosis. The chain's CDR3 is CAWRGLGSTGELFF. The CDR3 DNA is TGTGCCTGGAGGGGCCTGGGAAGCACCGGGGAGCTGTTTTTT.